A single sample is the source of the 20 T cell receptor beta chains below, sequenced in a study of shared clonotypes between healthy human individuals. Sequenced by immunoSEQ multiplex PCR; TCRdb stores in-frame clones only, minus some. The table lists approximately 640,000 clones, around 90% of them singletons, with 30% to 40% in the top ten. Sequences were obtained from memory CD8+ T cells from PBMCs. Indicated subset: CD45RO+ cells pooled with CCR7-negative TemRA cells. The receptor set was obtained from a man aged 18 to 35 in good health. Some clones in this sample may be carry-over from other donors' samples.

The rearrangement joins TRBV4-2 to TRBJ1-2, with a weak D call TRBD1 (5 bases). Germline V gene data show CDR1 as LGHNA and CDR2 as YNFKEQ. The CDR3 has 14 amino acids. The germline V and J ends were trimmed by 4 bases and 6 bases, with 15 bases remaining between them. The CDR3 is CASSRLQGGDGYTF. DNA of the CDR3: TGTGCCAGCAGCCGCCTCCAGGGCGGCGATGGCTACACCTTC.

The V and J genes are TRBV27 and TRBJ2-7, with 7 bases aligning to TRBD2. Germline V gene lookup returns CDR1 MNHEY and CDR2 SMNVEV (reference sequence). The trim removed 6 bases at V and 3 bases at J, leaving 11 bases unmatched. The CDR3 consists of 15 residues. The CDR3 nucleotides read TGTGCCAGCAGGTGGCGGGAGATAGGGTTCTACGAGCAGTACTTC. Amino acids: CASRWREIGFYEQYF.

The J gene is TRBJ2-2, the V gene TRBV9, with 9 bases that match TRBD2. This CDR3 has 17 amino acids. V shed 0 bases and J 2 bases; nucleotides not matched to a gene: 5. Germline V CDR1 and CDR2: SGDLS, YYNGEE. The CDR3 here is CASSVGGRAGNTGELFF. CDR3 in DNA: TGTGCCAGCAGCGTAGGCGGGAGGGCGGGAAACACCGGGGAGCTGTTTTTT.

The CDR3, as DNA: TGTGCCAGCAGTGAGGAGGGATTGGCGAACACTGAAGCTTTCTTT. Translated: CASSEEGLANTEAFF. The genes are TRBV2 and TRBJ1-1; no clear D. CDR1 is SNHLY and CDR2 is FYNNEI in the germline V gene. Trimming cost V 3 bases and J 1 base, with 12 bases left between them. The CDR3 runs to 15 residues.

The chain links TRBV30 to TRBJ2-5; weak D call: TRBD2 (5 bases). The closer fit of TRBJ2-7 to the DNA end suggests the J call may be wrong. The germline V gene has CDR1 GTSNPN and CDR2 SVGIG (reference sequence). This CDR3 is built from 14 residues. The CDR3: CAWSADPGSYEQYF. For the CDR3, the DNA is TGTGCCTGGAGTGCTGACCCGGGGTCCTACGAGCAGTACTTC.

The chain couples TRBV28 to TRBJ2-7; a possible D gene is TRBD2 (5 bases). The V end lost 4 bases, the J end lost 0 bases, and 16 bases lay between the germline ends. Per germline, CDR1 MDHEN and CDR2 SYDVKM. The CDR3 has 16 residues. CDR3 loop: CASSSTSGPLSYEQYF. CDR3 DNA sequence: TGTGCCAGCAGTTCAACCAGCGGCCCTCTCTCCTACGAGCAGTACTTC.

The CDR3, as DNA: TGTGCCAGCAGCCTTGAATACGGGGCCTCCTACGAGCAGTACTTC. Its protein product is CASSLEYGASYEQYF. The chain has TRBV6-6 and TRBJ2-7; D assignment may be TRBD1 or TRBD2 (5 bases each). CDR3 length: 15 amino acids. Trimming removed 6 bases at V and 0 bases at J, with 15 bases between. Germline V gene sequence: CDR1 MNHNY, CDR2 SVGAGI (reference sequence).

This chain connects TRBV10-3 to TRBJ2-2; 7 nucleotides agree with TRBD1. Unmatched junction bases numbered 8, after V lost 10 bases and J lost 3 bases. Germline-derived CDR1 and CDR2 are ENHRY and SYGVKD. CDR3 length: 14 residues. CDR3 sequence: CATKGQDDTGELFF. DNA of the CDR3: TGTGCCACCAAAGGACAGGATGACACCGGGGAGCTGTTTTTT.

V and J are TRBV5-8 and TRBJ1-1; tentative D call: TRBD1 (6 bases). This CDR3 spans 12 amino acids. Germline lookup yields CDR1 SGHTS and CDR2 YDEGEE. Trimming cost V 3 bases and J 6 bases, with 9 bases left between them. In DNA form, the CDR3 reads TGTGCCAGCAGCTGGAGGGGGGCTGAAGCTTTCTTT. Translating gives CASSWRGAEAFF.

The gene calls are TRBV28 and TRBJ2-7; TRBD1 or TRBD2 may be the D gene (5 bases each). Germline V gene data show CDR1 as MDHEN and CDR2 as SYDVKM. The CDR3 extends over 13 amino acids. Trimming removed 8 bases at V and 6 bases at J, with 17 bases between. The CDR3 region is CASGLRGVGEQYF. The CDR3 nucleotides are TGTGCCAGCGGGTTGAGAGGGGTCGGCGAGCAGTACTTC. The full variable domain, in which reference TRBV28 and TRBJ2-7 provide the parts outside the CDR3, is DVKVTQSSRYLVKRTGEKVFLECVQDMDHENMFWYRQDPGLGLRLIYFSYDVKMKEKGDIPEGYSVSREKKERFSLILESASTNQTSMYLCASGLRGVGEQYFGPGTRLTVT.

This clone was counted only a few times. V and J are TRBV9 and TRBJ2-7; 7 bases are a match to TRBD1. Germline values: CDR1 SGDLS, CDR2 YYNGEE. The CDR3 contains 13 residues. Trimming at V came to 3 bases and at J to 2 bases, leaving 2 bases not matched to a gene. The CDR3 bases are TGTGCCAGCAGCGGGACAGGAACCTACGAGCAGTACTTC. This sequence encodes CASSGTGTYEQYF. The full variable domain, with the rest looked up from reference TRBV9 and TRBJ2-7, is DSGVTQTPKHLITATGQRVTLRCSPRSGDLSVYWYQQSLDQGLQFLIQYYNGEERAKGNILERFSAQQFPDLHSELNLSSLELGDSALYFCASSGTGTYEQYFGPGTRLTVT.

The rearrangement uses TRBV28 and TRBJ2-7; D not resolved. The germline V gene encodes CDR1 MDHEN and CDR2 SYDVKM. The CDR3 loop spans 12 amino acids. The V and J ends lost 5 bases and 5 bases respectively, with 10 bases between them. CDR3 protein: CASSGVFHEQYF. DNA of the CDR3: TGTGCCAGCAGTGGTGTCTTCCACGAGCAGTACTTC.

A word on this clone: One end of the junction does not line up with germline, which may come from a read error. This chain joins TRBV20-1 and TRBJ2-7, with D possibly being TRBD1 (6 bases). CDR3 length: 11 amino acids. Germline CDR1 reads DFQATT; CDR2 reads SNEGSKA (reference sequence). CDR3 amino acids: CSAGERGEQYF. In DNA form, the CDR3 reads TGCAGTGCTGGAGAAAGGGGGGAGCAGTACTTC.

The V and J genes are TRBV9 and TRBJ2-1, with D unclear. Looked up from germline, CDR1 is SGDLS and CDR2 is YYNGEE. Trimming cost V 0 bases and J 2 bases, with 12 bases left between them. CDR3 size: 16 residues. CDR3 residues: CASSVVAAGTYNEQFF. The CDR3 nucleotides are TGTGCCAGCAGCGTAGTGGCCGCCGGCACCTACAATGAGCAGTTCTTC.

This rearrangement joins TRBV28 to TRBJ1-2, with D possibly TRBD1 on 6 matching bases. Germline CDR1 and CDR2: MDHEN and SYDVKM. V was trimmed by 3 bases and J by 4 bases, leaving 12 bases between them. This CDR3 contains 14 residues. The CDR3 is CASSLAGEIYGYTF. The CDR3 DNA reads as TGTGCCAGCAGTTTGGCAGGGGAGATCTATGGCTACACCTTC.

The rearrangement uses TRBV27 and TRBJ2-7; 9 nucleotides match TRBD1. The V gene end was trimmed by 6 bases and the J gene end by 3 bases; junction bases not matched to a gene: 12. Germline V gene lookup returns CDR1 MNHEY and CDR2 SMNVEV (reference sequence). CDR3 length equals 16 residues. As DNA, the CDR3 is TGTGCCAGCAGGCGTGGTCCCGGGACAGGGATCTACGAGCAGTACTTC. Amino acid sequence: CASRRGPGTGIYEQYF.

This clone has only a few counts. No conserved phenylalanine or tryptophan ends this CDR3, so it is likely a read error. It is unclear where the CDR3 begins or ends on the DNA, so no DNA is shown, and the CDR3 is as TCRdb lists it. CDR3 sequence: CASSLGFEDRVPSQY. The chain couples TRBV5-4 to TRBJ1-1; the table's D call, TRBD1, has no DNA check behind it. Both ends counted, the CDR3 spans 15 residues. Germline loops: CDR1 SGHNT, CDR2 YYREEE (reference sequence).

The chain carries TRBV7-3 and TRBJ2-1; D perhaps matches TRBD2 (5 bases). V lost 5 bases, J lost 9 bases, and 14 bases lay in between. From germline, CDR1 is SGHTA and CDR2 FQGTGA. CDR3 length: 13 residues. The CDR3 sequence is CASSPAGSIEQFF. The CDR3 DNA follows: TGTGCCAGCAGCCCCGCGGGTAGCATTGAGCAGTTCTTC.

The chain has TRBV4-3 and TRBJ2-7, with 9 bases matching TRBD2. V was pared by 4 bases and J by 3 bases, with 7 bases of the junction left unmatched. Per the germline V gene, CDR1 is LGHNA and CDR2 is YSLEER. The CDR3 is 15 amino acids. CDR3 in amino acids: CASSPGTSPLYEQYF. The CDR3 bases are TGCGCCAGCAGCCCAGGGACTAGCCCCCTCTACGAGCAGTACTTC.

This clone was found a few times. This chain uses TRBV2 with TRBJ2-7; TRBD2 matches 10 bases. The germline V gene has CDR1 SNHLY and CDR2 FYNNEI. The CDR3 is 15 amino acids. The ends lost 3 bases at V and 4 bases at J; junction bases unmatched: 6. As DNA, the CDR3 is TGTGCCAGCAGTGATCCCCCTAGCGGGGGTTACGAGCAGTACTTC. Its protein is CASSDPPSGGYEQYF.